This T cell receptor (beta chain) was observed in a study of cytomegalovirus exposure and HLA in healthy donors. V was trimmed by 1 base and J by 2 bases, leaving 15 bases between them. Germline values: CDR1 SEHNR, CDR2 FQNEAQ (reference sequence). The CDR3 covers 16 residues. Assay used: immunoSEQ multiplex PCR; TCRdb lists only in-frame clones, some missing. The sample yields fewer than 200,000 clones, around nine tenths seen once. This TCR was recovered from a man aged 25 to 45 in good health and CMV-seropositive. This sequence joins TRBV7-9 and TRBJ2-7; D is possibly TRBD2 (5 bases). Sequenced sample: PBMCs. Written as DNA, the CDR3 is TGTGCCAGCAGCTTAGGCGGGCGCTTGAAGGCCTACGAGCAGTACTTC. Translating gives CASSLGGRLKAYEQYF.